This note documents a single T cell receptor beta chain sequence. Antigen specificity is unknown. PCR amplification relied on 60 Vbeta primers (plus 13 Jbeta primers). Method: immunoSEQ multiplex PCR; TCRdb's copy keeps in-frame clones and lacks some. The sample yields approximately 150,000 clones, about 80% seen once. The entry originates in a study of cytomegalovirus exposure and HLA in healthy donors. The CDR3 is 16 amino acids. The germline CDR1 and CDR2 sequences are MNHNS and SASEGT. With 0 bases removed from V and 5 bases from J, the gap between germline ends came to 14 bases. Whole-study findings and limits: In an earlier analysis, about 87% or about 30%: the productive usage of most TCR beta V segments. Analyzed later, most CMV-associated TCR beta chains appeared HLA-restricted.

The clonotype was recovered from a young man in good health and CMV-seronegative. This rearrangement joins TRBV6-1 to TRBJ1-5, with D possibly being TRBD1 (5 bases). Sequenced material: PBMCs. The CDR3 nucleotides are TGTGCCAGCAGTGAAGCTCTTGGGGGGGGTTATCAGCCCCAGCATTTT. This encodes CASSEALGGGYQPQHF.